This TCR beta chain derives from a study of molecular identifiers for immune sequencing clone quantification. For bulk TCR libraries, previously described methods and listed TCR primers were used. In TCRdb, the PCR reads were re-called with MiXCR into one record per CDR3 protein. The data show about 640,000 distinct CDR3 sequences, less than 20% seen once. The germline V and J ends were trimmed by 4 bases and 3 bases, with 10 bases remaining between them. Germline V gene data show CDR1 as SQVTM and CDR2 as ANQGSEA. The CDR3 covers 13 residues. This clonotype came up many times. The TCR sequence derives from a human donor in good health. Some libraries in this study had Jurkat cell RNA spiked in. The sample was naive CD8+ T cells from blood, with Jurkat cell RNA spiked in. Subset indicated: FACS-sorted CD8+CD4-CCR7+CD45RA+ naive T cells. The chain combines TRBV29-1 with TRBJ1-5, with D perhaps matching TRBD1 (6 bases). CDR3 bases: TGCAGCGTTGCAGGGGTAAACAATCAGCCCCAGCATTTT. Amino acids: CSVAGVNNQPQHF.